This T cell receptor (beta chain) was recorded in a study of blood T cells in healthy people across ages. Points from the study as a whole: Naive T cell percentage by flow cytometry tracked strongly with beta diversity.

Germline V CDR1 and CDR2: SGHKS, YYEKEE (reference sequence). V was trimmed by 2 bases and J by 2 bases, leaving 11 bases between them. This CDR3 comprises 15 residues. The second PCR ran roughly 6 to 12 cycles with a sample-barcoded 5' primer and J-beta primers. Each cDNA molecule was tagged by a template-switch adaptor that had 12 random nucleotides. TCRdb passed the 5' RACE reads through MiXCR, listing each CDR3 protein once. Of 850,000 to 950,000 distinct CDR3 sequences detected, roughly 26% appear once; the ten largest clones hold 17%. Note on this clonotype: Its antigen remains unknown.

This chain links TRBV5-5 with TRBJ1-5; tentative D call: TRBD1 (5 bases). Source material: blood. The sequence derives from a woman older than 75 in good health. The CDR3 region has the DNA TGTGCCAGCAGCTTCCCCAGGGAGGGCAATCAGCCCCAGCATTTT. Amino acids: CASSFPREGNQPQHF. Filled out from reference TRBV5-5 and TRBJ1-5, the complete variable domain reads DAGVTQSPTHLIKTRGQQVTLRCSPISGHKSVSWYQQVLGQGPQFIFQYYEKEERGRGNFPDRFSARQFPNYSSELNVNALLLGDSALYLCASSFPREGNQPQHFGDGTRLSIL.